The 30 T cell receptor beta chains below were found in one sample sequenced in a study of glioma-infiltrating T cells. TCR alpha and beta CDR3 regions were amplified from RNA using iRepertoire nested multiplex PCR. TCRdb reprocessed the multiplex PCR reads via MiXCR and lists one record per CDR3 protein. Among over 140,000 distinct CDR3 sequences listed, about two fifths were seen once. Sequenced input: glioma tissue, nonneoplastic brain tissue, or PBMCs (not recorded which). The receptors shown here come from a human donor with low-grade glioma or glioblastoma, undergoing nonglioma brain surgery, or in good health (not recorded which).

The V call is TRBV28, the J call TRBJ2-7; TRBD2 agrees at 7 bases. The length of the CDR3 is 16 residues. Per the germline V gene, CDR1 is MDHEN and CDR2 is SYDVKM. V dropped 4 bases and J dropped 0; count of bases not matched to a gene: 9. The CDR3 DNA sequence: TGTGCCAGCAGTTCTACCGGGACTACGAGCTCCTACGAGCAGTACTTC. Translating it yields CASSSTGTTSSYEQYF.

This clonotype showed up just a few times. The chain joins TRBV6-1 to TRBJ2-3; a weak D match, TRBD1 (5 bases). Germline CDR1 is MNHNS and CDR2 is SASEGT. The CDR3 has 13 residues. Between the trimmed V and J ends, which lost 1 base and 5 bases, there was a span of 7 bases. CDR3 protein: CASSEGQGDTQYF. The CDR3 nucleotides are TGTGCCAGCAGTGAAGGCCAGGGAGATACGCAGTATTTT.

A note on this clonotype: The junction departs from the called germline gene at one end, perhaps through a read error. The V call is TRBV3-1, the J call TRBJ2-3; 9 bases agree with TRBD1. The CDR3 is 18 residues long. CDR1 is LGHDT, CDR2 YNNKEL, per germline (reference sequence). CDR3 DNA sequence: TGTGCCGGCAGCCAAGATCGGCCGGGACAGGGCAACACAGATACGCAGTATTTT. Its protein is CAGSQDRPGQGNTDTQYF.

Details on this clonotype: A read error is possible here, since a much larger clone lies one base away. The chain recombines TRBV20-1 with TRBJ1-6; TRBD1 is a possible D gene (5 bases). The CDR3 has 15 residues. V was clipped by 6 bases and J by 6 bases, with 18 bases between them. Germline lookup yields CDR1 DFQATT and CDR2 SNEGSKA (reference sequence). Here the CDR3 reads CSAPGEGTGNSPLHF. Written as DNA, the CDR3 is TGCAGTGCCCCGGGAGAGGGGACCGGTAATTCACCCCTCCACTTT.

This clonotype was detected only a few times. The V gene is TRBV7-8, the J gene TRBJ2-3, with D perhaps TRBD2 (6 bases). Germline CDR1 SGHVS, CDR2 FQNEAQ. There are 15 residues in the CDR3. V was clipped by 2 bases and J by 5 bases, with 14 bases between them. This CDR3 is CASSLRGQRVDTQYF. CDR3 nucleotide sequence: TGTGCCAGCAGCTTAAGGGGCCAGCGGGTAGATACGCAGTATTTT.

The J gene is TRBJ2-5, the V gene TRBV27; 8 nucleotides match TRBD2. The CDR3 has 11 residues. Trimming cost V 7 bases and J 7 bases; bases outside gene matches: 2. Germline CDR1 reads MNHEY; CDR2 reads SMNVEV (reference sequence). This chain's CDR3 is CASIRGGTQYF. The CDR3 DNA is TGTGCCAGCATCCGGGGGGGGACCCAGTACTTC.

This clonotype came up many times. This chain links TRBV7-2 with TRBJ1-2, with D perhaps TRBD1 (6 bases). From germline, CDR1 is SGHTA and CDR2 FQGNSA. Trimming took off 2 bases at V and 0 bases at J, with 7 bases between the two ends. The CDR3 length is 14 residues. CDR3 coding DNA: TGTGCCAGCAGCTTACGGGACACTAACTATGGCTACACCTTC. Amino acids: CASSLRDTNYGYTF.

The V and J genes are TRBV6-1 and TRBJ2-1; the D gene is possibly TRBD1 (6 bases). CDR1 is MNHNS and CDR2 is SASEGT in the germline V gene. The V end was cut by 4 bases, the J end by 4 bases, with 17 bases between. This CDR3 has 16 amino acids. The CDR3 nucleotides read TGTGCCAGCAGTGGATTACGGACAGAGACATACAATGAGCAGTTCTTC. It is translated as CASSGLRTETYNEQFF.

This clonotype has a handful of counts. V and J are TRBV20-1 and TRBJ1-5; D not resolved. The germline V and J ends were trimmed by 5 bases and 9 bases, with 11 bases remaining between them. The germline CDR1 and CDR2 sequences are DFQATT and SNEGSKA (reference sequence). The CDR3 length is 11 residues. Written as DNA, the CDR3 is TGCAGTGCTGGGTACAATGGGCCCCAGCATTTT. Translated, it gives CSAGYNGPQHF.

The J gene is TRBJ2-1, the V gene TRBV20-1; D remains ambiguous. There are 12 residues in the CDR3. Trimming left V 1 base short and J 9 bases short, with 10 bases between. From germline, CDR1 is DFQATT and CDR2 SNEGSKA (reference sequence). CDR3 in amino acids: CSARGGKVEQFF. As DNA, the CDR3 is TGCAGTGCTAGAGGGGGAAAGGTTGAGCAGTTCTTC.

J is TRBJ1-1 and V is TRBV18, with 7 bases that match TRBD1. This CDR3 is built from 14 residues. Trimming removed 3 bases from V and 4 bases from J; junction bases left unmatched: 5. Germline CDR1 is KGHSH and CDR2 is LQKENI. DNA for the CDR3: TGTGCCAGCTCACCCCAGGGGGATAGCACTGAAGCTTTCTTT. It translates to CASSPQGDSTEAFF.

DNA for the CDR3: TGTGCCAGCAGTCAATACTCCGACCCAACCTACGAGCAGTACTTC. Protein product: CASSQYSDPTYEQYF. V is TRBV6-1 and J is TRBJ2-7, with D unclear. The CDR3 spans 15 residues. Trimming pared 5 bases from V and 2 bases from J, leaving 16 bases between. The germline CDR1 and CDR2 sequences are MNHNS and SASEGT.

This chain connects TRBV4-2 to TRBJ2-3; TRBD2 aligns across 7 bases. Per the germline V gene, CDR1 is LGHNA and CDR2 is YNFKEQ. J was trimmed by 5 bases and V by 3 bases; bases with no gene match: 2. This CDR3 region has 13 residues. In nucleotides, the CDR3 is TGTGCCAGCAGCCAGGTAGCGGGAGATACGCAGTATTTT. Translation gives CASSQVAGDTQYF.

The chain employs TRBV19 and TRBJ2-1, with D possibly being TRBD2 (5 bases). The germline V gene has CDR1 LNHDA and CDR2 SQIVND (reference sequence). Trimming took off 0 bases at V and 12 bases at J, with 24 bases between the two ends. The CDR3 sequence is 17 residues long. The CDR3 nucleotides are TGTGCCAGTAGTATAGATCTAGGATGGGAGCCCATGTTTGGGCAGTTCTTC. It is translated as CASSIDLGWEPMFGQFF.

The chain uses TRBV6-2 or TRBV6-3 and TRBJ2-7; D tentatively fits TRBD1 or TRBD2 (5 bases each). The CDR3 sequence is 15 residues long. V lost 4 bases and J lost 4, with 17 bases in between. Germline V gene data show CDR1 as MNHEY and CDR2 as SVGEGT. CDR3 loop: CASSWPGTSQYEQYF. Written as DNA, the CDR3 is TGTGCCAGCAGTTGGCCCGGGACCTCCCAATACGAGCAGTACTTC.

The rearrangement joins TRBV20-1 to TRBJ2-1; perhaps TRBD1 as D (6 bases). CDR1 and CDR2 (germline): DFQATT, SNEGSKA (reference sequence). Trimming shortened V by 6 bases and J by 4 bases, and 10 bases separated the two germline ends. The CDR3 loop spans 12 amino acids. The CDR3 DNA follows: TGCAGTGCCGGGACACCTTACAATGAGCAGTTCTTC. Amino acids: CSAGTPYNEQFF.

Note on this clonotype: One junction end disagrees with the germline gene, perhaps due to a read error. The chain joins TRBV6-2 or TRBV6-3 to TRBJ2-3, with a tentative D call TRBD1 (5 bases). This CDR3 is built from 15 residues. The germline CDR1 and CDR2 sequences are MNHEY and SVGEGT. CDR3 region: CASGYSPRATDTQYF. CDR3 nucleotides: TGTGCCAGCGGTTACTCGCCCAGGGCCACAGATACGCAGTATTTT.

The chain joins TRBV7-2 to TRBJ2-7, with D possibly called TRBD1 or TRBD2 (5 bases each). V lost 4 bases, J lost 5 bases, and 15 bases lay in between. Germline V CDR1 and CDR2: SGHTA, FQGNSA. This CDR3 spans 14 amino acids. CDR3 sequence: CASSSRDPPHEQYF. CDR3 coding DNA: TGTGCCAGCAGCTCAAGGGACCCGCCGCACGAGCAGTACTTC. The whole variable domain, remainder taken from reference TRBV7-2 and TRBJ2-7, is GAGVSQSPSNKVTEKGKDVELRCDPISGHTALYWYRQSLGQGLEFLIYFQGNSAPDKSGLPSDRFSAERTGGSVSTLTIQRTQQEDSAVYLCASSSRDPPHEQYFGPGTRLTVT.

About this clonotype itself: Mismatch with germline at one junction end may stem from a read error. The chain joins TRBV7-2 to TRBJ2-5, with unresolved D. CDR1 and CDR2 (germline): SGHTA, FQGNSA. The CDR3 totals 14 residues. CDR3 amino acids: CASTLDRTQETQYF. CDR3 bases: TGTGCCAGCACCTTAGATCGTACTCAAGAGACCCAGTACTTC.

The V and J genes are TRBV4-3 and TRBJ2-1; D is possibly TRBD2 (6 bases). Trimming pared 4 bases from V and 5 bases from J, leaving 18 bases between. Germline V gene data show CDR1 as LGHNA and CDR2 as YSLEER. The CDR3 length is 16 residues. The CDR3 bases are TGCGCCAGCAGCCGGCAGGTGGCTAGCGACAACAATGAGCAGTTCTTC. It is translated as CASSRQVASDNNEQFF.

This clonotype was observed a few times. The chain carries TRBV7-2 and TRBJ1-2; D may be TRBD1 (6 bases). The V gene lost 7 bases and the J gene lost 5 bases, with 14 bases spanning the gap. CDR3 length: 13 amino acids. CDR1 and CDR2 from the germline V gene are SGHTA and FQGNSA. As DNA, the CDR3 is TGTGCCAGCACACTACAGGGCGTATATGGCTACACCTTC. This codes for CASTLQGVYGYTF. Looking up the rest from reference TRBV7-2 and TRBJ1-2 gives the full variable domain: GAGVSQSPSNKVTEKGKDVELRCDPISGHTALYWYRQSLGQGLEFLIYFQGNSAPDKSGLPSDRFSAERTGGSVSTLTIQRTQQEDSAVYLCASTLQGVYGYTFGSGTRLTVV.

This clonotype was observed a handful of times. V and J are TRBV27 and TRBJ1-2, with D hard to call. Germline V gene data show CDR1 as MNHEY and CDR2 as SMNVEV (reference sequence). V lost 0 bases and J 5 bases, leaving 7 bases between the germline ends. The CDR3 loop spans 13 amino acids. The chain's CDR3 is CASSLSLAYGYTF. CDR3 sequence (DNA): TGTGCCAGCAGTTTATCTTTGGCTTATGGCTACACCTTC.

This clonotype was counted many times. The rearrangement links TRBV4-3 to TRBJ2-5, with D perhaps TRBD2 (6 bases). With 1 base removed from V and 5 bases from J, the gap between germline ends came to 11 bases. The CDR3 has 14 residues. Germline loops: CDR1 LGHNA, CDR2 YSLEER. The CDR3 nucleotides read TGCGCCAGCAGCCAAGCGTACGGGACTGAGACCCAGTACTTC. The encoded protein is CASSQAYGTETQYF.

The V call is TRBV28, the J call TRBJ2-7; D gene unclear. Deletions cut 5 bases from V and 2 bases from J, with 13 bases between. Per the germline V gene, CDR1 is MDHEN and CDR2 is SYDVKM. This CDR3 region has 14 residues. CDR3 residues: CASSTARAAYEQYF. The CDR3 coding sequence is TGTGCCAGCAGTACGGCAAGGGCAGCCTACGAGCAGTACTTC.

This clonotype came up a few times. The chain uses TRBV20-1 and TRBJ2-7; the D gene is possibly TRBD2 (5 bases). This CDR3 is 14 amino acids long. From germline, CDR1 is DFQATT and CDR2 SNEGSKA (reference sequence). The V end was cut by 3 bases, the J end by 4 bases, with 16 bases between. The CDR3 nucleotides are TGCAGTGCTAGGTCGTCAGGAGGCTTGTACGAGCAGTACTTC. Amino acids: CSARSSGGLYEQYF.

This clonotype turned up a few times. The genes are TRBV7-6 and TRBJ1-1; possibly TRBD1 for D (6 bases). Looked up from germline, CDR1 is SGHVS and CDR2 is FNYEAQ. V lost 5 bases to trimming and J lost 4 bases, with 11 bases between them. This CDR3 is built from 13 residues. The CDR3 protein is CASSNTGSTEAFF. In DNA form, the CDR3 reads TGTGCCAGCAGCAATACAGGGAGCACTGAAGCTTTCTTT.

The chain joins TRBV6-1 to TRBJ2-1; D is undetermined. This CDR3 region has 15 residues. The germline CDR1 and CDR2 sequences are MNHNS and SASEGT. Trimming took off 4 bases at V and 8 bases at J, with 18 bases between the two ends. The CDR3 is CASSASSGISHEQFF. The CDR3 nucleotides are TGTGCCAGCAGTGCCTCCTCGGGTATAAGCCATGAGCAGTTCTTC.

The chain links TRBV11-2 to TRBJ1-3; D possibly corresponds to TRBD1 (5 bases). V was clipped by 4 bases and J by 4 bases, with 14 bases between them. CDR1 is SGHAT, CDR2 FQNNGV, per germline. This CDR3 comprises 15 residues. The CDR3 DNA is TGTGCCAGCAGCTCCTCAGGGTTAAGCGGAAACACCATATATTTT. Its protein product is CASSSSGLSGNTIYF.

A few counts support this clonotype. The chain recombines TRBV20-1 with TRBJ2-3, with a possible D match to TRBD2 (6 bases). The germline gives CDR1 DFQATT, CDR2 SNEGSKA (reference sequence). V lost 5 bases and J 0 bases, leaving 18 bases between the germline ends. The CDR3 is made up of 16 amino acids. CDR3 DNA sequence: TGCAGTGCTTTTCCGAGGGACTCCTTTAGCACAGATACGCAGTATTTT. Its protein is CSAFPRDSFSTDTQYF.

The rearrangement links TRBV6-1 to TRBJ2-1; TRBD1 matches at 7 bases. Looked up from germline, CDR1 is MNHNS and CDR2 is SASEGT. V was clipped by 6 bases and J by 10 bases; unmatched bases: 12. The CDR3 is made up of 14 amino acids. As DNA, the CDR3 is TGTGCCAGCAGACTATTAAAGGGGGCTGGGGAGCAGTTCTTC. It codes for CASRLLKGAGEQFF.